The clone carrying this T cell receptor (beta chain) was detected only a few times. What it recognizes is unknown. The data derive from a study of regulatory T cells in long-lasting Graves disease. Notes on the study in general: Relative to new patients (approximately 960), persistent patients exhibited greater sharing of public clonotypes (over 2,500). Patients whose Graves' disease persisted exhibited lower TCR diversity than those newly diagnosed. Investigators studied peripheral blood only, not thyroid tissue.

V lost 0 bases to trimming and J lost 5 bases, with 11 bases between them. The CDR3 length is 15 residues. Germline values: CDR1 SEHNR, CDR2 FQNEAQ (reference sequence). The time point denotes: newly diagnosed GD, antithyroid drugs for less than 3 months. RNA isolated from PBMCs was used to make the TCR library. CDR3-region Arm-PCR and iRepertoire HTBI primers produced the TCR beta libraries. TCRdb ran MiXCR on the multiplex PCR reads and lists one entry per CDR3 protein. Found here are fewer than 350,000 distinct CDR3 sequences, 15% to 20% of them singletons; the top ten hold about 39%. The sequences come from peripheral blood mononuclear cells (PBMCs), collected at new diagnosis, from a patient treated with antithyroid drugs. This rearrangement joins TRBV7-9 to TRBJ2-1; possible D gene TRBD2, 6 bases. The sequence derives from a female donor with Graves disease. Here the CDR3 reads CASSLAAGRNNEQFF. The CDR3 DNA is TGTGCCAGCAGCTTAGCCGCGGGACGAAACAATGAGCAGTTCTTC.